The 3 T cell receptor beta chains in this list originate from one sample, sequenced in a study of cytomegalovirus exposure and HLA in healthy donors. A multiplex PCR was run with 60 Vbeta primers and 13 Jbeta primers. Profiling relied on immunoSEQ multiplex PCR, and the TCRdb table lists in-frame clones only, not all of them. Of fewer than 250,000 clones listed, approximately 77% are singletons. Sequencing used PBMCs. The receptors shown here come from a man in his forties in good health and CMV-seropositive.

The CDR3 reads CASSSGSGVETQYF. As DNA, the CDR3 is TGTGCCAGCAGTAGCGGTAGCGGGGTTGAGACCCAGTACTTC. This chain joins TRBV7-9 and TRBJ2-5, with TRBD2 matching over 8 bases. The V gene's germline CDR1 is SEHNR and CDR2 FQNEAQ (reference sequence). V lost 6 bases and J lost 5; bases outside the gene matches: 8. CDR3 size: 14 residues.

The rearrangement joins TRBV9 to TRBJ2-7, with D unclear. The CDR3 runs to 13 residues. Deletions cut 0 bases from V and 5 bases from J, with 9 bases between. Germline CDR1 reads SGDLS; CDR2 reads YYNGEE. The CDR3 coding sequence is TGTGCCAGCAGCGTAGGGCTTTTCCACGAGCAGTACTTC. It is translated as CASSVGLFHEQYF.

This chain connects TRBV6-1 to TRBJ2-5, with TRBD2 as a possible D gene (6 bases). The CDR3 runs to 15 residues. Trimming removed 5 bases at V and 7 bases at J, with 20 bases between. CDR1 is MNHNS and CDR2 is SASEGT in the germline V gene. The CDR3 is CASSWGTGGDATQYF. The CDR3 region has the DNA TGTGCCAGCAGTTGGGGAACGGGCGGGGACGCGACCCAGTACTTC.